The 6 T cell receptor beta chains presented below share a single source sample, sequenced in a study of cytomegalovirus exposure and HLA in healthy donors. The PCR had 60 Vbeta and 13 Jbeta primers. Repertoires were generated with immunoSEQ multiplex PCR, while TCRdb's copy carries only in-frame clones and drops some. This sample has roughly 66,000 clones; less than 70% occur once, and the top ten carry 3% to 3.5%. Sequencing input: PBMCs. The receptor set was obtained from a woman aged 50 to 60 in good health and CMV-seronegative.

V is TRBV7-6 and J is TRBJ2-2; possible D gene TRBD1, 6 bases. CDR3 length: 14 amino acids. Germline V gene data show CDR1 as SGHVS and CDR2 as FNYEAQ. The CDR3 loop reads CASSLGTHLGELFF. In DNA form, the CDR3 reads TGTGCGTCCAGTTTGGGGACACACTTGGGGGAGCTGTTTTTT.

Here the CDR3 reads CASSSLNRGELFF. In DNA, the CDR3 is TGCGCCAGCAGCTCTCTAAACAGGGGGGAACTGTTTTTT. The genes are TRBV5-1 and TRBJ1-4; TRBD1 agrees at 8 bases. Germline V CDR1 and CDR2: SGHRS, YFSETQ. The CDR3 covers 13 residues. The V gene end was trimmed by 3 bases and the J gene end by 12 bases; junction bases not matched to a gene: 7.

This clone was counted a single time. The chain has TRBV6-5 and TRBJ2-3; 9 nucleotides align to TRBD1. CDR1 and CDR2 (germline): MNHEY, SVGAGI. CDR3 size: 14 residues. Trimming at V came to 6 bases and at J to 4 bases, leaving 5 bases not matched to a gene. CDR3 in amino acids: CASRFGQGPDTQYF. CDR3 sequence (DNA): TGTGCCAGCAGATTCGGACAGGGGCCAGATACGCAGTATTTT.

This sequence joins TRBV11-2 and TRBJ2-2; TRBD2 agrees at 10 bases. Germline V gene lookup returns CDR1 SGHAT and CDR2 FQNNGV. The V gene end was trimmed by 3 bases and the J gene end by 5 bases; junction bases not matched to a gene: 6. The CDR3 loop spans 16 amino acids. CDR3: CASSFRSGRATGELFF. The CDR3 region has the DNA TGTGCCAGCAGCTTTAGAAGCGGGAGGGCTACCGGGGAGCTGTTTTTT.

V is TRBV5-1 and J is TRBJ1-5; TRBD1 matches 7 bases. Germline values: CDR1 SGHRS, CDR2 YFSETQ. CDR3 size: 16 residues. V lost 0 bases and J lost 2; bases outside the gene matches: 5. For the CDR3, the DNA is TGCGCCAGCAGCTTGGGGGACAGTTGGGGCAATCAGCCCCAGCATTTT. Its translation is CASSLGDSWGNQPQHF.

This clone is deemed medium-sized. This chain links TRBV7-2 with TRBJ2-1; no clear D. Germline V CDR1 and CDR2: SGHTA, FQGNSA. There are 11 residues in the CDR3. Trimming cost V 7 bases and J 6 bases, with 7 bases left between them. In nucleotides, the CDR3 is TGTGCCAGCACCCCCTTCAATGAGCAGTTCTTC. Translation: CASTPFNEQFF.